One and the same sample provided the 16 T cell receptor beta chains below, sequenced in a study of patients and donors after allogeneic stem cell transplantation. TCRdb passed the RT-PCR reads through MiXCR, listing each CDR3 protein once. Of 920,000 or so distinct CDR3 sequences detected, roughly 18% appear once; the ten largest clones hold around 6%. The sequenced material came from blood, either unsorted or a sorted T cell fraction (not recorded which). These receptors came from a human donor who was either an allogeneic HSCT recipient or a stem cell or donor lymphocyte infusion donor (not recorded which). It is not recorded whose cells these are; they may come from a transplant donor.

This clonotype occurred a few times. The chain employs TRBV25-1 and TRBJ2-1; D perhaps matches TRBD2 (6 bases). There are 16 residues in the CDR3. Trimming shortened V by 0 bases and J by 7 bases, and 16 bases separated the two germline ends. The germline V gene has CDR1 MGHDK and CDR2 SYGVNS. As DNA, the CDR3 is TGTGCCAGCAGTGAATACGGGACTTTAAGGGTGAATGAGCAGTTCTTC. This encodes CASSEYGTLRVNEQFF.

This chain connects TRBV25-1 to TRBJ2-5, with 7 nucleotides matching TRBD1. CDR1 is MGHDK, CDR2 SYGVNS, per germline. This CDR3 comprises 16 residues. V lost 5 bases to trimming and J lost 1 base; unmatched junction nucleotides: 10. The CDR3 DNA sequence: TGTGCCAGCAGTAATCGCCGACAGGGTTTCCAAGAGACCCAGTACTTC. This translates into CASSNRRQGFQETQYF.

This clonotype occurred many times. The CDR3 coding sequence is TGTGCCATCAGTGAGCCAGGTCTCTCCTACAATGAGCAGTTCTTC. It is translated as CAISEPGLSYNEQFF. The chain links TRBV10-3 to TRBJ2-1; D not resolved. Between the trimmed V and J ends, which lost 2 bases and 0 bases, there was a span of 8 bases. This CDR3 region has 15 residues. Germline V gene lookup returns CDR1 ENHRY and CDR2 SYGVKD.

This clonotype was detected a few times. The chain carries TRBV5-5 and TRBJ2-2, with D tentatively TRBD2 (6 bases). V lost 4 bases to trimming and J lost 5 bases, with 15 bases between them. The CDR3 is made up of 15 amino acids. Per the germline V gene, CDR1 is SGHKS and CDR2 is YYEKEE (reference sequence). The CDR3 here is CASSPDFGGTGELFF. Here the CDR3 DNA reads TGTGCCAGCAGCCCGGATTTCGGGGGTACCGGGGAGCTGTTTTTT. The whole variable domain, remainder taken from reference TRBV5-5 and TRBJ2-2, is DAGVTQSPTHLIKTRGQQVTLRCSPISGHKSVSWYQQVLGQGPQFIFQYYEKEERGRGNFPDRFSARQFPNYSSELNVNALLLGDSALYLCASSPDFGGTGELFFGEGSRLTVL.

The chain uses TRBV12-5 and TRBJ2-5; unclear D gene. CDR3 length: 17 amino acids. Germline values: CDR1 LGHNT, CDR2 FRNRAP. Trimming took off 5 bases at V and 2 bases at J, with 21 bases between the two ends. In DNA, the CDR3 is TGTGCTAGTGGTCTACCGAACAGAGACCGAGAACAAGAGACCCAGTACTTC. It encodes CASGLPNRDREQETQYF.

This clonotype was counted between two and nine times. J is TRBJ2-2 and V is TRBV5-1; D possibly corresponds to TRBD1 (5 bases). V lost 3 bases, J lost 2 bases, and 8 bases lay in between. The CDR3 is 14 amino acids. Germline CDR1 is SGHRS and CDR2 is YFSETQ. CDR3 protein: CASSSTVNTGELFF. The CDR3 nucleotides read TGCGCCAGCAGCTCGACAGTTAACACCGGGGAGCTGTTTTTT.

The chain joins TRBV20-1 to TRBJ2-1, with TRBD2 matching over 15 bases. From germline, CDR1 is DFQATT and CDR2 SNEGSKA (reference sequence). This CDR3 contains 15 residues. J was trimmed by 8 bases and V by 0 bases; bases with no gene match: 2. The DNA for the CDR3 is TGCAGTGCTAGAGATGGGACTAGCGGGAGGTATGAGCAGTTCTTC. This gives the protein CSARDGTSGRYEQFF.

V gene TRBV11-2 combines with J gene TRBJ1-2; TRBD1 is a possible D gene (6 bases). The CDR3 has 15 amino acids. Germline CDR1 and CDR2: SGHAT and FQNNGV. V was shortened by 5 bases and J by 6 bases, with 19 bases between the two germline ends. The CDR3 protein is CASSPLLGAVDGYTF. CDR3 in DNA: TGTGCCAGCAGCCCCCTGTTGGGGGCGGTGGATGGCTACACCTTC.

This clonotype has more than one count but fewer than ten. V usage is TRBV2 and J usage is TRBJ1-3, with D possibly TRBD1 on 6 matching bases. The CDR3 covers 15 residues. Trimming removed 7 bases from V and 0 bases from J, with 13 bases in between. CDR1 is SNHLY, CDR2 FYNNEI, per germline. CDR3 residues: CASMKGESSGNTIYF. CDR3 nucleotides: TGTGCCAGCATGAAGGGGGAAAGCTCTGGAAACACCATATATTTT.

This clonotype was seen a handful of times. V gene TRBV4-3 combines with J gene TRBJ2-1, with 8 bases aligning to TRBD2. CDR1 is LGHNA and CDR2 is YSLEER in the germline V gene. The trim removed 4 bases at V and 8 bases at J, leaving 13 bases unmatched. CDR3 length: 16 residues. The CDR3 DNA reads TGCGCCAGCAGCCCCGCCGGACTAGCCGGCGGGGATGAGCAGTTCTTC. Protein sequence: CASSPAGLAGGDEQFF.

This clonotype came up a few times. J is TRBJ1-1 and V is TRBV18; D is unclear. This CDR3 has 13 residues. Germline CDR1 reads KGHSH; CDR2 reads LQKENI. V lost 4 bases to trimming and J lost 1 base, with 7 bases between them. CDR3 bases: TGTGCCAGCTCACAGACTACGAACACTGAAGCTTTCTTT. It codes for CASSQTTNTEAFF.

This clonotype was counted at least ten times. The chain recombines TRBV7-2 with TRBJ2-5; D is possibly TRBD2 (6 bases). The CDR3 totals 15 residues. The ends were cut back, 2 bases at V and 10 bases at J, with 20 bases in the middle. Germline CDR1 is SGHTA and CDR2 is FQGNSA. The CDR3, as DNA: TGTGCCAGCAGCTTAATGGAGGGGTGGGACCAAATCCAGTACTTC. Translating gives CASSLMEGWDQIQYF.

At least ten counts were recorded for this clonotype. The gene calls are TRBV12-3 or TRBV12-4 and TRBJ2-1; perhaps D is TRBD1 or TRBD2 (5 bases each). The V gene lost 0 bases and the J gene lost 12 bases, with 6 bases spanning the gap. The CDR3 is made up of 11 amino acids. The CDR3 sequence: CASSLAGGQFF. DNA of the CDR3: TGTGCCAGCAGTTTAGCTGGGGGGCAGTTCTTC.

This clonotype was observed a handful of times. This rearrangement joins TRBV5-5 to TRBJ2-1; possibly TRBD1 for D (5 bases). V lost 1 base and J 2 bases, leaving 10 bases between the germline ends. CDR1 and CDR2 from the germline V gene are SGHKS and YYEKEE (reference sequence). The CDR3 runs 15 residues. CDR3 in amino acids: CASSLQGTTYNEQFF. The DNA for the CDR3 is TGTGCCAGCAGCTTGCAGGGAACAACCTACAATGAGCAGTTCTTC.

This clonotype was counted only a few times. This chain joins TRBV12-3 or TRBV12-4 and TRBJ2-6; weak D call: TRBD1 (6 bases). The CDR3 runs to 17 residues. V gave up 3 bases and J gave up 4 bases, with 16 bases separating them. CDR3 loop: CASSLGASTGGANVLTF. DNA for the CDR3: TGTGCCAGCAGTTTGGGGGCCTCTACAGGGGGGGCCAACGTCCTGACTTTC.

The chain joins TRBV9 to TRBJ1-1, with D possibly matching TRBD1 (5 bases). The CDR3 length is 14 residues. From germline, CDR1 is SGDLS and CDR2 YYNGEE. V was cut by 4 bases and J by 4 bases, with 14 bases left in between. CDR3 amino acids: CASSSRQLLTEAFF. The CDR3 nucleotides read TGTGCCAGCAGCTCCAGACAGCTTCTCACTGAAGCTTTCTTT.